One and the same sample provided the 16 T cell receptor beta chains below, sequenced in a study of T cell repertoires in cytomegalovirus infection (dated by TCRdb to between 2018 and 2021). The sample was run on an Illumina HiSeq 1500. TCRdb itself trimmed the public reads at Q25 with fastp, ran MiXCR and retained productive beta chains. Rows merge per CDR3 protein into single entries with the most common DNA and genes. Recorded for this sample are more than 150,000 distinct CDR3 sequences; 28% of them occurred a single time. The top ten constitute about 31% of the sample. Material: PBMCs. The receptors were gathered from a human donor in good health (CMV status not recorded). Some clones in this sample may be carry-over from other donors' samples.

The chain combines TRBV30 with TRBJ2-7; 10 bases agree with TRBD1. CDR3 length: 13 amino acids. V gave up 7 bases and J gave up 3 bases; unmatched junction bases: 6. Germline V gene sequence: CDR1 GTSNPN, CDR2 SVGIG (reference sequence). The CDR3 DNA follows: TGTGCCTCGAGCGGGACAGGGGTCTACGAGCAGTACTTC. Its protein product is CASSGTGVYEQYF.

The chain uses TRBV6-8 and TRBJ2-7; the D gene could be TRBD1 or TRBD2 (5 bases each). The CDR3 has 15 residues. Per the germline V gene, CDR1 is MNHGY and CDR2 is SAAAGT. V was clipped by 0 bases and J by 2 bases, with 11 bases between them. Written as DNA, the CDR3 is TGTGCCAGCAGTTACTCGGCTTTGGGGGCCTACGAGCAGTACTTC. This encodes CASSYSALGAYEQYF.

The chain recombines TRBV20-1 with TRBJ2-7, with 7 bases fitting TRBD1. Unmatched junction bases numbered 9, after V lost 0 bases and J lost 1 base. The germline V gene has CDR1 DFQATT and CDR2 SNEGSKA (reference sequence). This CDR3 is built from 16 residues. For the CDR3, the DNA is TGCAGTGCTAGAGATGTAGGGGACAGAGGATCCTACGAGCAGTACTTC. It is translated as CSARDVGDRGSYEQYF.

To note about this clonotype: One junction end does not reproduce the germline sequence, and a read error may be involved. This chain uses TRBV5-8 with TRBJ2-4, with 11 nucleotides matching TRBD2. Germline-derived CDR1 and CDR2 are SGHTS and YDEGEE. CDR3 length equals 15 residues. The CDR3 coding sequence is TGTGCCAGCAGCTTGGGGACCGGGACTAGCGGCTTGACGCGGTTC. It is translated as CASSLGTGTSGLTRF.

V gene TRBV2 combines with J gene TRBJ1-5; a possible D gene is TRBD1 (6 bases). V lost 4 bases, J lost 6 bases, and 19 bases lay in between. Germline lookup yields CDR1 SNHLY and CDR2 FYNNEI. CDR3 length: 16 residues. The CDR3 here is CASSGRSAGVGQPQHF. The DNA of the CDR3 is TGTGCCAGCAGTGGACGGTCCGCAGGGGTAGGTCAGCCCCAGCATTTT.

Many counts were recorded for this clonotype. The CDR3 region has the DNA TGTGCCAGCAGCCCATTCCCTCAGGGGCGGATAGGAGAGACCCAGTACTTC. It specifies CASSPFPQGRIGETQYF. The V call is TRBV7-2, the J call TRBJ2-5, with D possibly being TRBD1 (6 bases). V shed 5 bases and J shed 4 bases, with 23 bases lying between them. CDR3 length: 17 residues. CDR1 is SGHTA and CDR2 is FQGNSA in the germline V gene.

This clonotype was seen more than once but under ten times. This chain uses TRBV20-1 with TRBJ1-1; D unclear. This CDR3 contains 15 residues. V dropped 0 bases and J dropped 7 bases, with 18 bases sitting between them. The germline gives CDR1 DFQATT, CDR2 SNEGSKA (reference sequence). CDR3 residues: CSARDPALPSGEAFF. For the CDR3, the DNA is TGCAGTGCTAGAGATCCAGCCCTACCAAGCGGTGAAGCTTTCTTT.

This clonotype was seen a few times. The V call is TRBV5-1, the J call TRBJ1-4, with a possible D match to TRBD1 (5 bases). The CDR3 length is 15 residues. Germline loops: CDR1 SGHRS, CDR2 YFSETQ. V was shortened by 1 base and J by 8 bases, with 15 bases between the two germline ends. DNA for the CDR3: TGCGCCAGCAGCTTGAGGTCGGGGGATACAGAAAAACTGTTTTTT. Translating gives CASSLRSGDTEKLFF.

The chain couples TRBV7-8 to TRBJ2-5; TRBD2 aligns across 10 bases. The V gene's germline CDR1 is SGHVS and CDR2 FQNEAQ. The CDR3 contains 18 residues. Trimming cost V 0 bases and J 6 bases; bases outside gene matches: 13. The CDR3 DNA reads as TGTGCCAGCAGCTTAGCAGGGTTGGAACTAGCGGGGAGAAAGACCCAGTACTTC. Protein sequence: CASSLAGLELAGRKTQYF.

This chain uses TRBV19 with TRBJ1-5; D might be TRBD1 (6 bases). The germline V gene encodes CDR1 LNHDA and CDR2 SQIVND (reference sequence). CDR3 length: 15 amino acids. Trimming removed 3 bases from V and 2 bases from J, with 11 bases in between. The CDR3 coding sequence is TGTGCCAGTAGTATGATGGGGGGCGGCAATCAGCCCCAGCATTTT. Protein sequence: CASSMMGGGNQPQHF.

This clonotype was seen a few times. The V gene is TRBV7-3, the J gene TRBJ2-5, with D unresolved. This CDR3 has 14 amino acids. Germline V gene data show CDR1 as SGHTA and CDR2 as FQGTGA. The V end lost 4 bases, the J end lost 2 bases, and 11 bases lay between the germline ends. The CDR3 DNA is TGTGCCAGCAGCTCCAGGACCCGGCAAGAGACCCAGTACTTC. It yields the protein CASSSRTRQETQYF.

This clonotype has a handful of counts. The chain joins TRBV6-6 to TRBJ1-5, with unresolved D. V was clipped by 0 bases and J by 9 bases, with 6 bases between them. This CDR3 comprises 12 residues. Germline CDR1 reads MNHNY; CDR2 reads SVGAGI (reference sequence). This CDR3 is CASSYSAGPQHF. In nucleotides, the CDR3 is TGTGCCAGCAGTTACTCGGCAGGGCCCCAGCATTTT.

This clonotype was observed a few times. The genes are TRBV12-3 or TRBV12-4 and TRBJ2-3, with TRBD2 matching over 12 bases. The CDR3 loop spans 16 amino acids. V lost 3 bases, J lost 3 bases, and 4 bases stayed unmatched. For the CDR3, the DNA is TGTGCCAGCAGTTTTCCCGGACTAGCGGGGACAGATACGCAGTATTTT. Protein product: CASSFPGLAGTDTQYF.

The DNA for the CDR3 is TGCAGCGTTGGGGGGTTTGATCAGCCCCAGCATTTT. This codes for CSVGGFDQPQHF. The genes are TRBV29-1 and TRBJ1-5; tentatively, D is TRBD1 (5 bases). This CDR3 is built from 12 residues. V gave up 4 bases and J gave up 5 bases, with 9 bases separating them. Germline values: CDR1 SQVTM, CDR2 ANQGSEA.

This clonotype showed up many times. The chain combines TRBV7-9 with TRBJ2-7, with D perhaps TRBD1 (5 bases). Germline CDR1 and CDR2: SEHNR and FQNEAQ (reference sequence). The CDR3 totals 14 residues. Trimming took off 4 bases at V and 3 bases at J, with 13 bases between the two ends. CDR3 sequence reads: CASSSSQGVYEQYF. In DNA, the CDR3 is TGTGCCAGCAGCTCAAGTCAGGGCGTCTACGAGCAGTACTTC.

This sequence joins TRBV6-1 and TRBJ1-6; D not certain. This CDR3 comprises 15 residues. Trimming cost V 7 bases and J 0 bases, with 10 bases left between them. Germline V CDR1 and CDR2: MNHNS, SASEGT. This CDR3 is CASKAAGSYNSPLHF. CDR3 DNA: TGTGCCAGCAAGGCCGCCGGCTCCTATAATTCACCCCTCCACTTT.